The 32 T cell receptor beta chains reported below all come from one sample, sequenced in a study of cytomegalovirus exposure and HLA in healthy donors. Measured with immunoSEQ multiplex PCR; TCRdb has only the in-frame clones, and not every one. The data contain 40,000 to 55,000 clones, roughly 88% of them singletons. Sequencing input: PBMCs. These receptors came from a woman aged 25 to 39 in good health and CMV-seronegative.

The chain uses TRBV28 and TRBJ1-5; 8 positions agree with TRBD1. Germline V CDR1 and CDR2: MDHEN, SYDVKM. The CDR3 covers 15 residues. The trim removed 5 bases at V and 6 bases at J, leaving 9 bases unmatched. The CDR3 protein is CASSPRDRYFQPQHF. As DNA, the CDR3 is TGTGCCAGCAGTCCCAGGGACAGGTACTTTCAGCCCCAGCATTTT.

The rearrangement uses TRBV5-1 and TRBJ2-4, with TRBD2 matching over 8 bases. V gave up 7 bases and J gave up 6 bases; unmatched junction bases: 6. This CDR3 has 13 amino acids. Germline lookup yields CDR1 SGHRS and CDR2 YFSETQ. Here the CDR3 reads CASGDSGTNIQYF. CDR3 nucleotide sequence: TGCGCCAGCGGTGATAGCGGGACAAACATTCAGTACTTC. Full variable domain (rest looked up from reference TRBV5-1 and TRBJ2-4): KAGVTQTPRYLIKTRGQQVTLSCSPISGHRSVSWYQQTPGQGLQFLFEYFSETQRNKGNFPGRFSGRQFSNSRSEMNVSTLELGDSALYLCASGDSGTNIQYFGAGTRLSVL.

The rearrangement joins TRBV27 to TRBJ1-1, with D unclear. Germline loops: CDR1 MNHEY, CDR2 SMNVEV (reference sequence). V was clipped by 6 bases and J by 2 bases, with 7 bases between them. This CDR3 spans 12 amino acids. CDR3 sequence: CASSSFNTEAFF. The CDR3 coding sequence is TGTGCCAGCAGCTCTTTCAACACTGAAGCTTTCTTT.

This clone has only one observation. V gene TRBV4-2 combines with J gene TRBJ2-7; weak D call: TRBD1 (6 bases). The V gene lost 4 bases and the J gene lost 3 bases, with 16 bases spanning the gap. The CDR3 length is 15 residues. Germline V CDR1 and CDR2: LGHNA, YNFKEQ. As DNA, the CDR3 is TGTGCCAGCAGCCTCGCCCTGGGACAAAGCTACGAGCAGTACTTC. It is translated as CASSLALGQSYEQYF.

The chain has TRBV27 and TRBJ1-2, with 8 positions matching TRBD1. The germline gives CDR1 MNHEY, CDR2 SMNVEV (reference sequence). The V segment lost 6 bases and the J segment 2 bases; nucleotides outside the gene matches: 8. This CDR3 has 15 amino acids. Here the CDR3 reads CASRRTGTINYGYTF. Written as DNA, the CDR3 is TGTGCCAGCAGACGGACAGGGACCATAAACTATGGCTACACCTTC.

V usage is TRBV28 and J usage is TRBJ1-5; TRBD1 aligns across 9 bases. The CDR3 has 14 amino acids. Trimming removed 3 bases from V and 4 bases from J; junction bases left unmatched: 1. Germline V lookup: CDR1 MDHEN, CDR2 SYDVKM. The CDR3, as DNA: TGTGCCAGCAGTTTCGGGACAGGGAATCAGCCCCAGCATTTT. It encodes CASSFGTGNQPQHF.

The rearrangement links TRBV19 to TRBJ1-1, with TRBD1 as a possible D gene (5 bases). The germline V gene encodes CDR1 LNHDA and CDR2 SQIVND (reference sequence). The CDR3 contains 17 residues. The V end was cut by 6 bases, the J end by 5 bases, with 25 bases between. In DNA form, the CDR3 reads TGTGCCAGTAGAAGAGAAACCAATGGGGCCCCAAGGACTGAAGCTTTCTTT. Residues: CASRRETNGAPRTEAFF.

The rearrangement uses TRBV15 and TRBJ2-5; TRBD2 might be the D (5 bases). The V gene's germline CDR1 is LNHNV and CDR2 YYDKDF (reference sequence). The CDR3 runs to 15 residues. The ends were cut back, 0 bases at V and 6 bases at J, with 14 bases in the middle. The CDR3 loop reads CATSREGSLGQTQYF. Here the CDR3 DNA reads TGTGCCACCAGCAGAGAAGGCTCACTAGGACAGACCCAGTACTTC.

The rearrangement joins TRBV5-1 to TRBJ1-3, with a tentative D call TRBD1 (6 bases). Deletions cut 0 bases from V and 3 bases from J, with 13 bases between. This CDR3 region has 16 residues. Germline values: CDR1 SGHRS, CDR2 YFSETQ. The CDR3 spells CASSLEPGGNGNTIYF. The CDR3 bases are TGCGCCAGCAGCTTGGAACCGGGGGGCAATGGAAACACCATATATTTT.

The chain has TRBV7-9 and TRBJ2-7; TRBD2 matches 8 bases. Germline V gene sequence: CDR1 SEHNR, CDR2 FQNEAQ (reference sequence). V trimming: 7 bases; J trimming: 6 bases; junction bases outside the gene matches: 11. The CDR3 spans 14 residues. The CDR3 DNA sequence: TGTGCCAGCACCGACGGGACTAGGGTCGGCGAGCAGTACTTC. Amino acid sequence: CASTDGTRVGEQYF.

This chain links TRBV7-9 with TRBJ1-2; TRBD1 matches 7 bases. The CDR3 runs 15 residues. Trimming removed 1 base from V and 5 bases from J; junction bases left unmatched: 7. Germline V CDR1 and CDR2: SEHNR, FQNEAQ (reference sequence). This CDR3 is CASSLGFGQEYGYTF. The CDR3 DNA reads TGTGCCAGCAGCTTAGGATTCGGACAGGAATATGGCTACACCTTC. The full variable domain, with the rest looked up from reference TRBV7-9 and TRBJ1-2, is DTGVSQNPRHKITKRGQNVTFRCDPISEHNRLYWYRQTLGQGPEFLTYFQNEAQLEKSRLLSDRFSAERPKGSFSTLEIQRTEQGDSAMYLCASSLGFGQEYGYTFGSGTRLTVV.

This clone was observed once. The V call is TRBV6-5, the J call TRBJ1-2, with D possibly matching TRBD1 (5 bases). Trimming pared 0 bases from V and 8 bases from J, leaving 19 bases between. Germline V gene sequence: CDR1 MNHEY, CDR2 SVGAGI. The CDR3 spans 16 residues. CDR3 residues: CASSYSGGKGLRGYTF. The DNA of the CDR3 is TGTGCCAGCAGTTACTCGGGGGGAAAAGGATTGAGGGGCTACACCTTC.

This rearrangement joins TRBV4-3 to TRBJ2-7, with TRBD2 matching 7 bases. CDR1 and CDR2 (germline): LGHNA, YSLEER. V shed 0 bases, J shed 7 bases, and the junction held 9 bases outside the gene matches. The CDR3 has 15 residues. The CDR3 DNA reads TGCGCCAGCAGCCAAGAGGCTAGCGGATCCGGGGAGCAGTACTTC. Amino acids: CASSQEASGSGEQYF.

V is TRBV6-1 and J is TRBJ1-5, with a weak D call TRBD1 (6 bases). CDR3 length equals 15 residues. With 1 base removed from V and 7 bases from J, the gap between germline ends came to 14 bases. CDR1 is MNHNS, CDR2 SASEGT, per germline. In DNA, the CDR3 is TGTGCCAGCAGTGAAGGGCTGGGGGGGCTCCAGCCCCAGCATTTT. Protein sequence: CASSEGLGGLQPQHF.

Turning to this clone: At one end the junction does not follow the germline gene, possibly because of a read error. This chain links TRBV7-7 with TRBJ2-2, with 9 bases that match TRBD2. The CDR3 covers 12 residues. Germline V gene data show CDR1 as SSHAT and CDR2 as FNYEAQ (reference sequence). CDR3 bases: TGTGCTAGCAGCGGGGGGACCGGGGAGCTGTTTTTT. Translated: CASSGGTGELFF.

The V and J genes are TRBV29-1 and TRBJ2-3; TRBD2 matches 13 bases. V trimming: 6 bases; J trimming: 3 bases; junction bases outside the gene matches: 12. CDR3 size: 17 residues. Germline loops: CDR1 SQVTM, CDR2 ANQGSEA. The CDR3 DNA reads as TGCAGCGTGGGGGGAACTTGGACTAGCGGGAGAACAGATACGCAGTATTTT. Its protein is CSVGGTWTSGRTDTQYF.

This clone was detected once. The genes are TRBV11-3 and TRBJ2-1; 7 bases are a match to TRBD2. This CDR3 contains 17 residues. CDR1 is SGHNT, CDR2 YENEEA, per germline. After removal of 4 bases from V and 3 bases from J, the junction contained 12 bases not matched to a gene. The CDR3 DNA reads TGTGCCAGCAGCTCGGGGGGAAAGAGACGGAACTACAATGAGCAGTTCTTC. The encoded protein is CASSSGGKRRNYNEQFF.

The chain employs TRBV11-3 and TRBJ2-7; 7 bases map to TRBD2. Looked up from germline, CDR1 is SGHNT and CDR2 is YENEEA. The length of the CDR3 is 14 residues. The V gene end was trimmed by 6 bases and the J gene end by 1 base; junction bases not matched to a gene: 6. Written as DNA, the CDR3 is TGTGCCAGCAGTACGACTAGCTTGTCCTACGAGCAGTACTTC. This translates into CASSTTSLSYEQYF.

V gene TRBV6-5 combines with J gene TRBJ2-5; TRBD1 might be the D (6 bases). The CDR3 runs 15 residues. The V end lost 5 bases, the J end lost 4 bases, and 17 bases lay between the germline ends. Germline V gene lookup returns CDR1 MNHEY and CDR2 SVGAGI. This chain's CDR3 is CASSLNRAERETQYF. The CDR3, as DNA: TGTGCCAGCAGTCTCAACAGGGCCGAGCGAGAGACCCAGTACTTC.

The chain uses TRBV28 and TRBJ2-7; TRBD1 aligns across 11 bases. The V gene's germline CDR1 is MDHEN and CDR2 SYDVKM. The V gene end was trimmed by 4 bases and the J gene end by 1 base; junction bases not matched to a gene: 6. The CDR3 has 16 amino acids. This CDR3 reads CASSSSGTGGSYEQYF. The DNA of the CDR3 is TGTGCCAGCAGTTCCTCCGGGACAGGGGGTTCCTACGAGCAGTACTTC.

CDR3 in DNA: TGTGCCAGCGGCGGTAGTATTAAGACCCAGTACTTC. It yields the protein CASGGSIKTQYF. The chain has TRBV2 and TRBJ2-5; D remains unclear. From germline, CDR1 is SNHLY and CDR2 FYNNEI. Trimming took off 8 bases at V and 6 bases at J, with 13 bases between the two ends. CDR3 size: 12 residues.

This chain connects TRBV4-3 to TRBJ2-7; the match to TRBD2 covers 8 bases. CDR1 and CDR2 from the germline V gene are LGHNA and YSLEER. After removal of 1 base from V and 3 bases from J, the junction contained 2 bases not matched to a gene. The CDR3 extends over 14 amino acids. Here the CDR3 reads CASSQGLARYEQYF. The CDR3 region has the DNA TGCGCCAGCAGCCAAGGACTAGCGCGCTACGAGCAGTACTTC.

The chain links TRBV21-1 to TRBJ2-4; the table's D call of TRBD2 was not tested on the DNA. TRBV21-1 constitutes a pseudogene. This CDR3 is 16 amino acids long. The CDR3 region has the DNA TGTGCCAGCACCGGGGGGGCCGACAAAGCCAAAAACATTCAGTACTTC. Protein product: CASTGGADKAKNIQYF.

The chain recombines TRBV29-1 with TRBJ2-3; D is possibly TRBD1 (5 bases). V shed 3 bases and J shed 1 base, with 8 bases lying between them. Germline V gives CDR1 SQVTM, CDR2 ANQGSEA. The CDR3 totals 13 residues. Written as DNA, the CDR3 is TGCAGCGTTGACCCCAGGGGCACAGATACGCAGTATTTT. It encodes CSVDPRGTDTQYF.

The chain has TRBV10-1 and TRBJ2-1; D call uncertain. Deletions cut 4 bases from V and 0 bases from J, with 7 bases between. Per germline, CDR1 WNHNN and CDR2 SYGVQD (reference sequence). The CDR3 runs to 14 residues. The CDR3 bases are TGCGCCAGCAGTGGCGGAAGCTCCTACAATGAGCAGTTCTTC. The encoded protein is CASSGGSSYNEQFF.

This chain joins TRBV5-1 and TRBJ1-2, with D hard to call. CDR1 is SGHRS and CDR2 is YFSETQ in the germline V gene. This CDR3 is 15 amino acids long. Trimming stripped 3 bases from V and 8 bases from J, with 20 bases between. This CDR3 reads CASSSGPPATRGYTF. The DNA for the CDR3 is TGCGCCAGCAGCTCAGGACCCCCGGCTACTAGGGGCTACACCTTC.

The chain couples TRBV27 to TRBJ2-3; 9 positions agree with TRBD2. The CDR3 length is 16 residues. With 5 bases clipped from V and 1 base from J, the junction kept 7 bases outside the gene matches. Germline values: CDR1 MNHEY, CDR2 SMNVEV (reference sequence). The DNA for the CDR3 is TGTGCCAGCAGTACAGGACTAGCGTATCGCACAGATACGCAGTATTTT. Translating gives CASSTGLAYRTDTQYF.

The V and J genes are TRBV28 and TRBJ1-1; D possibly corresponds to TRBD1 (6 bases). Trimming pared 6 bases from V and 7 bases from J, leaving 15 bases between. From germline, CDR1 is MDHEN and CDR2 SYDVKM. The CDR3 sequence is 13 residues long. The CDR3 DNA follows: TGTGCCAGCAGACCGGACAGTTTTCATGAAGCTTTCTTT. This codes for CASRPDSFHEAFF. The whole variable domain, filled in from reference TRBV28 and TRBJ1-1, reads DVKVTQSSRYLVKRTGEKVFLECVQDMDHENMFWYRQDPGLGLRLIYFSYDVKMKEKGDIPEGYSVSREKKERFSLILESASTNQTSMYLCASRPDSFHEAFFGQGTRLTVV.

The chain employs TRBV27 and TRBJ2-1, with 10 bases lining up with TRBD2. The CDR3 loop spans 15 amino acids. V lost 4 bases to trimming and J lost 4 bases; unmatched junction nucleotides: 4. Germline V CDR1 and CDR2: MNHEY, SMNVEV (reference sequence). CDR3 sequence reads: CASSSVAGGYNEQFF. The CDR3 DNA reads as TGTGCCAGCAGTTCAGTAGCGGGAGGATACAATGAGCAGTTCTTC.

The chain has TRBV10-3 and TRBJ2-5; D ambiguous. V shed 10 bases and J shed 6 bases, with 12 bases lying between them. Germline V lookup: CDR1 ENHRY, CDR2 SYGVKD. The CDR3 loop spans 11 amino acids. CDR3 nucleotides: TGTGCCAGCGGAGTGGCGCAGACCCAGTACTTC. It encodes CASGVAQTQYF.

The V and J genes are TRBV6-5 and TRBJ1-3; no definite D call. The CDR3 totals 13 residues. Germline lookup yields CDR1 MNHEY and CDR2 SVGAGI. Trimming took 8 bases from V and 0 from J, leaving 8 bases between them. CDR3 sequence (DNA): TGTGCCAGCCGCCCCGGCTCTGGAAACACCATATATTTT. Its translation is CASRPGSGNTIYF.

J is TRBJ1-5 and V is TRBV7-9; TRBD1 is a possible D gene (5 bases). Looked up from germline, CDR1 is SEHNR and CDR2 is FQNEAQ (reference sequence). Deletions cut 5 bases from V and 6 bases from J, with 14 bases between. The CDR3 runs to 14 residues. CDR3 sequence reads: CASSPGGEAQPQHF. The CDR3 bases are TGTGCCAGCAGCCCCGGGGGGGAGGCTCAGCCCCAGCATTTT.